A selection of T cell receptor beta chains follows, all from one sample in a study of tumor and adjacent non-tumor tissue in lung cancer. TCRdb independently ran MiXCR on the multiplex PCR reads; one entry per CDR3 protein. Found here are 60,000 to 95,000 distinct CDR3 sequences, over 75% of them singletons; the top ten hold about 12%. Material: lung tumor tissue. These receptor sequences come from a woman between 45 and 60 years old with non-small cell lung cancer. Both conserved end residues are part of each CDR3.

j_gene	v_gene	CDR3aa
TRBJ2-1	TRBV4-2	CATSREAEREGDNERFF
TRBJ2-7	TRBV6-2/TRBV6-3	CASSWDSWYEQNF
TRBJ1-1	TRBV12-3/TRBV12-4	CTSLLRGAIEAFF
TRBJ2-7	TRBV11-2	CASGTGTGCTYEQYF
TRBJ2-7	TRBV11-2	CASSLTDTAYRHCF
TRBJ2-1	TRBV11-2	CASSFGNADKEQFF
TRBJ2-3	TRBV12-3/TRBV12-4	CASSSRDLVLRGADTQYF
TRBJ2-2	TRBV13	CASRGTGGDTGELFF
TRBJ2-4	TRBV18	CASSIPGTGNIQYF
TRBJ1-2	TRBV5-6	CASSFGTGGYGYTF
TRBJ2-7	TRBV5-4	CASSFSPLVAPYYEQYF
TRBJ2-5	TRBV13	CVSSLGLAGPQKTQYF
TRBJ2-7	TRBV20-1	CSAWTSGSYEQYF
TRBJ2-5	TRBV5-6	CASIFNRNLQETQYF
TRBJ2-7	TRBV19	CATSTDRVAGIYEQYF
TRBJ2-1	TRBV19	CASSRLAGAYNERLF
TRBJ1-5	TRBV4-2	CASSQDPTSNQSQHF
TRBJ2-1	TRBV29-1	CSVELSGSSYNEQFF
TRBJ2-7	TRBV11-2	CASSLGGLSYEQYF
TRBJ2-2	TRBV29-1	CSALGPANTGKLFF
TRBJ2-5	TRBV5-1	CASSSGLYGKETQYF
TRBJ2-5	TRBV9	CASSVSQGRGTQYF
TRBJ2-1	TRBV6-1	CASSGGRSNEQFF
TRBJ2-7	TRBV6-5	CASSLYDSSYEHYF
TRBJ2-7	TRBV12-3/TRBV12-4	CASSSQAGLAGGYERFF
TRBJ2-2	TRBV6-2/TRBV6-3	CASSSIADTGELFF
TRBJ2-2	TRBV20-1	CGLQLAGHTGELFF
TRBJ2-3	TRBV20-1	CSAARTLLGDTQYF
TRBJ2-4	TRBV4-1	CASSQDGAVAKNIQYF
TRBJ2-1	TRBV5-1	CASSPFFDRAYIEQFF
TRBJ2-1	TRBV5-1	CASSSEYGVSENEQFF
TRBJ2-7	TRBV6-5	CVSSYNRRAHEHYF
TRBJ1-4	TRBV11-2	CASSPTSANEKLFF
TRBJ1-1	TRBV20-1	CSARATVCSEAFF
TRBJ2-7	TRBV6-2/TRBV6-3	CARSYPAGVPYEQYF
TRBJ2-3	TRBV6-2/TRBV6-3	CAGSMDSVTNTQYF
TRBJ1-5	TRBV20-1	CSAKTLGDPYQPQHF
TRBJ1-6	TRBV30	CAWSPPTWGSYNSPLYF
TRBJ1-1	TRBV6-2/TRBV6-3	CTSRSTGMNTEAFF
TRBJ2-5	TRBV11-1	CASISTGQGHYF